The subject of this entry is one T cell receptor (beta chain). Antigen unknown. With a much larger clone just one base away, this may be a read error. The entry originates in a study of tumor and adjacent non-tumor tissue in lung cancer. Looking at the study overall: On average, productive TCRbeta reads reached a few million per sample.

The library came from three nested PCR rounds adapted from ARM-PCR protocols. TCRdb recomputed calls from the multiplex PCR reads with MiXCR, one row per CDR3 protein. Of about 110,000 distinct CDR3 sequences in the sample, roughly 80% were seen once. This sample's RNA came from whole unsorted tissue. Study results and caveats: Higher tumor TCR diversity was associated with shorter survival. Significantly higher TCR diversity was found in tumor than normal lung. Top 100 clones took a larger repertoire share in normal lung.

Germline CDR1 reads SGHVS; CDR2 reads FQNEAQ. CDR3 size: 14 residues. Material for sequencing was lung tumor tissue. This clonotype was obtained from a woman aged 55-70 years with non-small cell lung cancer. The chain carries TRBV7-8 and TRBJ2-7; tentatively, D is TRBD1 (5 bases). The J call may be faulty, since TRBJ2-1 better matches the DNA end. For the CDR3, the DNA is TGTGCCAGCAGCTCCACGACAGCTTCCATGGAGCAGTTCTTC. It yields the protein CASSSTTASMEQFF.